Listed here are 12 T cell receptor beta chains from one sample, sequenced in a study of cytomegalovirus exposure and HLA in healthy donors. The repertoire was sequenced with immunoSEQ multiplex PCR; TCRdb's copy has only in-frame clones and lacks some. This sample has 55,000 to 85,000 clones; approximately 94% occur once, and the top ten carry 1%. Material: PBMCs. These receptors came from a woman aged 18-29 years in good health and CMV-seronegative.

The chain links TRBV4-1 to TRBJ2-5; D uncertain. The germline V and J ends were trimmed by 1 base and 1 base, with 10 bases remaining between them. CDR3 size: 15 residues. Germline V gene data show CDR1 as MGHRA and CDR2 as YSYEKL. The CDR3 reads CASSQALSPQETQYF. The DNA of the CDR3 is TGCGCCAGCAGCCAAGCATTGAGCCCCCAAGAGACCCAGTACTTC.

The CDR3 sequence: CASSRLSGGAGHTIYF. CDR3 nucleotides: TGTGCCAGTTCCCGCCTCTCAGGGGGCGCGGGACACACCATATATTTT. V gene TRBV19 combines with J gene TRBJ1-3, with 8 bases that match TRBD1. J gave up 8 bases and V 8 bases, and 17 bases lay outside the gene matches. Germline V CDR1 and CDR2: LNHDA, SQIVND (reference sequence). The CDR3 extends over 16 amino acids.

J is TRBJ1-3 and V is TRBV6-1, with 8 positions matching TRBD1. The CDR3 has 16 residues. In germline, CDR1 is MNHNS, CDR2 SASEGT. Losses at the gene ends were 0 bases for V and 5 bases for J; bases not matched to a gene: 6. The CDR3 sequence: CASSEAVTGGRNTIYF. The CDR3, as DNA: TGTGCCAGCAGTGAAGCCGTAACAGGGGGACGAAACACCATATATTTT.

This CDR3 is CASSLRQGEAFF. The CDR3 nucleotides are TGTGCCAGCAGCCTGAGACAGGGGGAGGCTTTCTTT. The V call is TRBV13, the J call TRBJ1-1; 9 bases are shared with TRBD1. This CDR3 comprises 12 residues. V lost 5 bases to trimming and J lost 11 bases; unmatched junction nucleotides: 6. Germline CDR1 reads PRHDT; CDR2 reads FYEKMQ (reference sequence).

CDR3 in amino acids: CASSQPWGQGKTQYF. DNA for the CDR3: TGTGCCAGCAGCCAACCGTGGGGGCAGGGAAAGACCCAGTACTTC. The chain is built from TRBV6-5 and TRBJ2-5, with TRBD1 as a possible D gene (6 bases). Germline values: CDR1 MNHEY, CDR2 SVGAGI. Trimming left V 6 bases short and J 6 bases short, with 20 bases between. CDR3 size: 15 residues.

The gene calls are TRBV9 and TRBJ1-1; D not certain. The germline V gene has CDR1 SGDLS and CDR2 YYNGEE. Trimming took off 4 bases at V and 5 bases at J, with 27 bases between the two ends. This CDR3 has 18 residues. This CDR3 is CASSSAAPGPVGRTEAFF. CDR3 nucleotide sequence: TGTGCCAGCAGCAGCGCGGCGCCCGGCCCGGTGGGGAGAACTGAAGCTTTCTTT.

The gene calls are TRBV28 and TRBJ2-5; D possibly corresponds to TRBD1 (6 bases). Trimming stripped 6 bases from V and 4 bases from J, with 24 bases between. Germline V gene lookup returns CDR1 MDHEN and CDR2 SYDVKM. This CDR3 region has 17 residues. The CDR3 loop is CASRRIPEAGVGETQYF. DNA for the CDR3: TGTGCCAGCAGGCGTATTCCAGAGGCAGGGGTAGGAGAGACCCAGTACTTC.

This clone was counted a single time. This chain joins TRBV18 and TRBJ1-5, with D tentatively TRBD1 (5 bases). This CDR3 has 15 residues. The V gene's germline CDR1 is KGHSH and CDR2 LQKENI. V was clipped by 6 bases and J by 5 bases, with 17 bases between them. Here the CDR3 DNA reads TGTGCCAGCTCGAACCAGGCCGGGGGAGATCAGCCCCAGCATTTT. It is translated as CASSNQAGGDQPQHF.

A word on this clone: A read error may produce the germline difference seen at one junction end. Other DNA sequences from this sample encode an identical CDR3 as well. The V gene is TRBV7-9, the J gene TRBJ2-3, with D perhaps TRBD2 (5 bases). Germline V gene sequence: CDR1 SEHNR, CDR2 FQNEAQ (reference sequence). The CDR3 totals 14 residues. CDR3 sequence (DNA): TGCGCCAGCAGCTTAGCGTGGCGGACAGATACGCAGTATTTT. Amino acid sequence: CASSLAWRTDTQYF. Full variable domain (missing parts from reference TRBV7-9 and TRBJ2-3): DTGVSQNPRHKITKRGQNVTFRCDPISEHNRLYWYRQTLGQGPEFLTYFQNEAQLEKSRLLSDRFSAERPKGSFSTLEIQRTEQGDSAMYLCASSLAWRTDTQYFGPGTRLTVL.

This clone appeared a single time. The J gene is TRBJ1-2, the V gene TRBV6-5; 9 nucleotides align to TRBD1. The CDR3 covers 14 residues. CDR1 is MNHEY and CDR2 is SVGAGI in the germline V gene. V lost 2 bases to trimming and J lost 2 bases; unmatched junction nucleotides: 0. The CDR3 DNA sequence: TGTGCCAGCAGTTACGGGACAGGGAACTATGGCTACACCTTC. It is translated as CASSYGTGNYGYTF.

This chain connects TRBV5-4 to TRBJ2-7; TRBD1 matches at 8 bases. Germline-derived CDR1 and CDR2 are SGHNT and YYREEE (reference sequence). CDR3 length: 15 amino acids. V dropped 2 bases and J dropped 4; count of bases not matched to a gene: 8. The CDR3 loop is CASSLRGTGKYEQYF. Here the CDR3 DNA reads TGTGCCAGCAGCTTACGTGGGACAGGCAAATACGAGCAGTACTTC.

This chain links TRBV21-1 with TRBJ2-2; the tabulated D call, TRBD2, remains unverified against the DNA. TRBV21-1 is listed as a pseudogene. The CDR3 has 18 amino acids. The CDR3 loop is CASSKRGSGGASTGELFF. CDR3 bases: TGTGCCAGCAGCAAACGAGGTAGCGGGGGGGCGAGCACCGGGGAGCTGTTTTTT.